This record concerns one T cell receptor beta chain sequence. This entry comes from a study of blood T cells in healthy people across ages. Ten milliliters of peripheral blood were drawn from each donor into EDTA-treated tubes. The length of the CDR3 is 17 residues. Looked up from germline, CDR1 is MNHNY and CDR2 is SVGAGI (reference sequence). Trimming at V came to 2 bases and at J to 4 bases, leaving 10 bases not matched to a gene. Then a second PCR, running roughly 7 to 11 cycles, was carried out with a sample-barcoded 5' primer and a J-beta primer mix. TCRdb passed the 5' RACE reads through MiXCR, listing each CDR3 protein once. This sample has 700,000 to 850,000 distinct CDR3 sequences, with roughly 35% found just once.

The chain employs TRBV6-6 and TRBJ2-3; 9 nucleotides agree with TRBD2. The clonotype originates from a man between 18 and 35 years old in good health. The sequenced sample was blood. CDR3 in amino acids: CASSYGRGGASADTQYF. The DNA for the CDR3 is TGTGCCAGCAGTTACGGACGCGGGGGGGCCTCTGCAGATACGCAGTATTTT.